This T cell receptor beta chain emerged from a study of shared clonotypes between healthy human individuals. Study-wide points: Generation probability values for non-shared clonotypes were lower than those for clonotypes shared by all four donors.

The germline V gene has CDR1 SGHRS and CDR2 YFSETQ. The V end was cut by 3 bases, the J end by 6 bases, with 8 bases between. CDR3 length: 12 amino acids. Concerning this clone: The antigen remains undetermined.

This table comes from immunoSEQ multiplex PCR, and its TCRdb copy is limited to in-frame clones, with some not included. The sample yields about 1 million clones, around 74% seen once. This sequence originates from a man between 18 and 29 years old in good health. The chain employs TRBV5-1 and TRBJ2-3, with D hard to call. The sequencing input was memory CD4+ T cells sorted from blood. Subset described: CD45RA-negative fraction. The CDR3 DNA follows: TGCGCCAGCAGCTCAACTTGGGATACGCAGTATTTT. Its protein product is CASSSTWDTQYF.